The 19 T cell receptor beta chains reported below all come from one sample, sequenced in a study. From the 5' RACE reads, TCRdb called clonotypes with MiXCR, one entry per CDR3 protein. Of roughly 54,000 distinct CDR3 sequences in the sample, 17% were seen once. The specimen sequenced was naive CD4+ T cells sorted from blood. Subset given: naive CD4+ T cells, CD4+CD45RA+CD25-. The receptors were sampled from a female donor with breast cancer.

The sample holds many counts of this clonotype. Its ends do not fully match the called genes, so a read error is possible. This chain links TRBV7-7 with TRBJ2-2; 10 nucleotides match TRBD2. In germline, CDR1 is SSHAT, CDR2 FNYEAQ (reference sequence). This CDR3 is built from 16 residues. CDR3 sequence: CASSTLAGAITGELFF. The DNA for the CDR3 is TGTGCTAGCAGCACCCTAGCGGGGGCGATCACCGGGGAGCTGTTTTTT.

There are many counts of this clonotype. The rearrangement uses TRBV25-1 and TRBJ1-4, with D possibly matching TRBD1 (5 bases). The length of the CDR3 is 15 residues. Germline CDR1 is MGHDK and CDR2 is SYGVNS. The V end was cut by 2 bases, the J end by 6 bases, with 13 bases between. The CDR3, as DNA: TGTGCCAGCAGTGAAGGGACTGGGCCGTATGAAAAACTGTTTTTT. This codes for CASSEGTGPYEKLFF. The complete variable domain, with remaining parts taken from reference TRBV25-1 and TRBJ1-4, reads EADIYQTPRYLVIGTGKKITLECSQTMGHDKMYWYQQDPGMELHLIHYSYGVNSTEKGDLSSESTVSRIRTEHFPLTLESARPSHTSQYLCASSEGTGPYEKLFFGSGTQLSVL.

Comment on this clonotype: This may be a read error: a much more frequent sequence differs by one nucleotide. The CDR3 carries no conserved terminal phenylalanine or tryptophan, so it likely arises from a read error. The genes are TRBV29-1 and TRBJ2-7; TRBD1 matches at 8 bases. Germline V gives CDR1 SQVTM, CDR2 ANQGSEA. The CDR3 sequence is 11 residues long. The V segment lost 4 bases and the J segment 8 bases; nucleotides outside the gene matches: 4. The CDR3 DNA sequence: TGCAGCGTTGGTCAGGGGGCTAAGCAGTACCTC. Translation gives CSVGQGAKQYL.

The table lists this clonotype with many counts. The chain links TRBV20-1 to TRBJ1-6; D possibly corresponds to TRBD1 (6 bases). The CDR3 spans 15 residues. The V gene's germline CDR1 is DFQATT and CDR2 SNEGSKA (reference sequence). The V end lost 0 bases, the J end lost 6 bases, and 12 bases lay between the germline ends. In nucleotides, the CDR3 is TGCAGTGCTAGAGATCGGCAGGGGATTAATTCACCCCTCCACTTT. This encodes CSARDRQGINSPLHF.

This clonotype was seen a handful of times. The J gene is TRBJ1-6, the V gene TRBV20-1, with no clear D. The germline CDR1 and CDR2 sequences are DFQATT and SNEGSKA (reference sequence). CDR3 size: 14 residues. V was pared by 2 bases and J by 7 bases, with 12 bases between. The CDR3 DNA follows: TGCAGTGCTAGATACCTCGGGAGGAATTCACCCCTCCACTTT. It codes for CSARYLGRNSPLHF.

This clonotype was picked up many times. V usage is TRBV7-9 and J usage is TRBJ1-1; D gene ambiguous. The CDR3 contains 13 residues. V lost 4 bases to trimming and J lost 0 bases, with 6 bases between them. Germline CDR1 SEHNR, CDR2 FQNEAQ (reference sequence). The CDR3: CASSSNMNTEAFF. For the CDR3, the DNA is TGTGCCAGCAGCTCAAACATGAACACTGAAGCTTTCTTT.

This clonotype has a count of ten or more. This rearrangement joins TRBV7-2 to TRBJ1-1; no definite D call. In germline, CDR1 is SGHTA, CDR2 FQGNSA. V lost 2 bases, J lost 2 bases, and 15 bases lay in between. The length of the CDR3 is 16 residues. This CDR3 is CASSLNKPLRNTEAFF. As DNA, the CDR3 is TGTGCCAGCAGCTTAAACAAGCCCTTACGCAACACTGAAGCTTTCTTT.

With regard to this clonotype: With a much larger clone just one base away, this may be a read error. The chain links TRBV7-3 to TRBJ2-5, with D unclear. Trimming left V 4 bases short and J 8 bases short, with 14 bases between. The CDR3 contains 13 residues. Germline V lookup: CDR1 SGHTA, CDR2 FQGTGA. The CDR3, as DNA: TGTGCCAGCAGCTCGAGTAATAGGGATACCCAGTACTTC. Translation gives CASSSSNRDTQYF.

The CDR3 DNA sequence: TGTGCCAGCCGGAAGTCAGTGCACACTGAAGCTTTCTTT. Protein: CASRKSVHTEAFF. The chain links TRBV6-5 to TRBJ1-1; D not certain. Germline CDR1 and CDR2: MNHEY and SVGAGI. This CDR3 has 13 amino acids. Trimming left V 8 bases short and J 3 bases short, with 13 bases between.

This clonotype was detected a few times. The chain recombines TRBV9 with TRBJ2-3, with D unclear. Germline V gene data show CDR1 as SGDLS and CDR2 as YYNGEE. The V gene lost 1 base and the J gene lost 0 bases, with 9 bases spanning the gap. The CDR3 has 15 residues. The CDR3 sequence: CASSVHGQSTDTQYF. CDR3 DNA sequence: TGTGCCAGCAGCGTACACGGGCAGAGCACAGATACGCAGTATTTT.

This clonotype was seen only once. The chain uses TRBV20-1 and TRBJ1-5; D may be TRBD1 (6 bases). The length of the CDR3 is 13 residues. Germline V gene lookup returns CDR1 DFQATT and CDR2 SNEGSKA (reference sequence). Trimming removed 3 bases from V and 3 bases from J, with 9 bases in between. DNA of the CDR3: TGCAGTGCTAGTGGACAGAACAATCAGCCCCAGCATTTT. Encoded protein: CSASGQNNQPQHF.

V usage is TRBV5-1 and J usage is TRBJ1-6, with D hard to call. V was clipped by 4 bases and J by 5 bases, with 7 bases between them. Germline V gene sequence: CDR1 SGHRS, CDR2 YFSETQ. This CDR3 is built from 13 residues. The CDR3 DNA is TGCGCCAGCAGCCTGGAAAATAATTCACCCCTCCACTTT. Its protein product is CASSLENNSPLHF.

Concerning this clonotype: Since a much larger clone is just one base distant, this may be a read error. CDR3: CSAGSGRNEQFF. CDR3 coding DNA: TGCAGTGCTGGATCCGGGCGGAATGAGCAGTTCTTC. This chain joins TRBV20-1 and TRBJ2-1; no definite D call. Looked up from germline, CDR1 is DFQATT and CDR2 is SNEGSKA (reference sequence). V gave up 5 bases and J gave up 7 bases, with 12 bases separating them. CDR3 length: 12 amino acids.

This clonotype has only a few counts. The chain carries TRBV20-1 and TRBJ2-3; 10 positions match TRBD2. In germline, CDR1 is DFQATT, CDR2 SNEGSKA (reference sequence). The J segment lost 5 bases and the V segment lost 6 bases, leaving 5 bases of the junction unmatched. The CDR3 totals 13 residues. The CDR3 loop reads CSARAGGGDTQYF. The DNA for the CDR3 is TGCAGTGCGCGAGCGGGAGGGGGAGATACGCAGTATTTT.

In the case of this clonotype: The junction departs from germline at one end; a sequencing error may be responsible. The rearrangement joins TRBV6-5 to TRBJ1-2; D gene unclear. Germline CDR1 MNHEY, CDR2 SVGAGI. The CDR3 extends over 15 amino acids. This chain's CDR3 is CASSYSNRESGGCTF. In nucleotides, the CDR3 is TGTGCCAGCAGTTACTCGAACCGGGAATCGGGAGGCTGCACCTTT.

In this sample, this clonotype turned up a few times. The gene calls are TRBV7-2 and TRBJ2-3; 8 nucleotides line up with TRBD2. CDR3 size: 14 residues. V was pared by 5 bases and J by 6 bases, with 7 bases of the junction left unmatched. From germline, CDR1 is SGHTA and CDR2 FQGNSA. CDR3 sequence: CASSVGTRRDTQYF. As DNA, the CDR3 is TGTGCCAGCAGCGTAGGGACTAGACGGGATACGCAGTATTTT.

The chain combines TRBV5-5 with TRBJ2-1; possible D gene TRBD1, 6 bases. CDR1 SGHKS and CDR2 YYEKEE come from the germline V gene (reference sequence). V gave up 4 bases and J gave up 2 bases, with 13 bases separating them. The CDR3 is 15 amino acids. The CDR3 coding sequence is TGTGCCAGCAGCACTTTAACAGGGACCTACAATGAGCAGTTCTTC. It encodes CASSTLTGTYNEQFF.

This clonotype was found many times. V usage is TRBV6-1 and J usage is TRBJ2-3; a possible D gene is TRBD1 (6 bases). The V and J ends lost 3 bases and 7 bases respectively, with 8 bases between them. The CDR3 sequence is 12 residues long. Germline CDR1 reads MNHNS; CDR2 reads SASEGT. The CDR3 DNA follows: TGTGCCAGCAGTGATGGACAGAATACGCAGTATTTT. It translates to CASSDGQNTQYF.

This clonotype was counted many times. V is TRBV5-1 and J is TRBJ2-5; 7 bases map to TRBD1. J lost 5 bases, V lost 0 bases, and 4 bases had no gene match. Germline CDR1 SGHRS, CDR2 YFSETQ. CDR3 length: 14 amino acids. In DNA form, the CDR3 reads TGCGCCAGCAGCTTGGGGACAGGAGGCGAGACCCAGTACTTC. The encoded protein is CASSLGTGGETQYF.